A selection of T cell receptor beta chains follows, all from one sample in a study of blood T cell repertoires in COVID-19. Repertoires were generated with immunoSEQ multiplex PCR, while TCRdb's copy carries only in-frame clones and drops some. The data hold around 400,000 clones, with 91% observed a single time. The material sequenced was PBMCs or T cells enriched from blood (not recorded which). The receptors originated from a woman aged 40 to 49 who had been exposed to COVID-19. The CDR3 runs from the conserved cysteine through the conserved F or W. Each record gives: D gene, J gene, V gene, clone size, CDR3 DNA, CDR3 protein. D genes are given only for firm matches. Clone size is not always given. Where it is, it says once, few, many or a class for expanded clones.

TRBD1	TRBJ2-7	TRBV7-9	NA	TGTGCCAGCAGCTTAGAGACAGGGGGCTACGAGCAGTACTTC	CASSLETGGYEQYF
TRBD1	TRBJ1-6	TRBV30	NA	TGTGCCTGGAGTGTCCGGACAGGGAATTCACCCCTCCACTTT	CAWSVRTGNSPLHF
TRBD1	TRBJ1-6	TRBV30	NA	TGTGCCTGGACCGGGACAGGGACGAGCTCCTATAATTCACCCCTCCACTTT	CAWTGTGTSSYNSPLHF
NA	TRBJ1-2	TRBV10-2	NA	TGCGCCAGCAGCGACTCCCCGTCCCACTATGGCTACACCTTC	CASSDSPSHYGYTF
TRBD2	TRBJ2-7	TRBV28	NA	TGTGCCAGCAGCCTCACTAGCGGAGCCCCCCATTACTTC	CASSLTSGAPHYF
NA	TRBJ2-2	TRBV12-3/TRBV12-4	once	TGTGCCAGCAGTTTAAAGGGGTACGGGGAGCTGTTTTTT	CASSLKGYGELFF
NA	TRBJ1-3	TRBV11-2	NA	TGTGCCAGCAGCTTATTCGGGAGGGGCTTCTCTGGAAACACCATATATTTT	CASSLFGRGFSGNTIYF
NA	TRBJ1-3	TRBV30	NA	TGTGCCTGGACCGAGGGGCCCTACGGGGGCACCATATATTTT	CAWTEGPYGGTIYF
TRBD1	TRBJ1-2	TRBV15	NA	TGTGCCACCAGCAGAGGGGGCAGGACAGGGCGCGCTCCATATGGCTACACCTTC	CATSRGGRTGRAPYGYTF
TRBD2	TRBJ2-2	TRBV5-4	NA	TGTGCCAGCAGCTCCAAATCGGCGCCTAGCGGGACGTGGGAGCTGTTTTTT	CASSSKSAPSGTWELFF
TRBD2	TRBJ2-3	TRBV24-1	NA	TGTGCCACCTCCTCGGGACTAGCGGGCCTAAAGTCAGATACGCAGTATTTT	CATSSGLAGLKSDTQYF
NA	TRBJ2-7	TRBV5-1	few	TGCGCCAGCAGCTTGGACCCACAGGTGCAGTACTTC	CASSLDPQVQYF
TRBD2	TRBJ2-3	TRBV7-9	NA	TGTGCCAGCAGCTTAAGTCTAGCGGATAGCACAGATACGCAGTATTTT	CASSLSLADSTDTQYF
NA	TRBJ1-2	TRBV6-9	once	TGTGCCAGCATGAGGCAGACGAACTATGGCTACACCTTC	CASMRQTNYGYTF
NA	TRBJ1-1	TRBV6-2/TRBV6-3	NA	TGTGCCAGCAGCCCGGGACTGCTCTTGAACACTGAAGCTTTCTTT	CASSPGLLLNTEAFF
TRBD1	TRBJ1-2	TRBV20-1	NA	TGCAGTGCCCGGGACAGTGGCTACACCTTC	CSARDSGYTF
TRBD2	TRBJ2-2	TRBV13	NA	TGTGCCAGCAGCTTGAGGCCGAAAACTAGCGGGACGAACACCGGGGAGCTGTTTTTT	CASSLRPKTSGTNTGELFF
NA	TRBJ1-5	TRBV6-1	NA	TGTGCCAGCAGTGAAGACAGGGTGAGGAATCAGCCCCAGCATTTT	CASSEDRVRNQPQHF
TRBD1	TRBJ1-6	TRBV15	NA	TGTGCCACCAGCAGACCAGGACAGGGGTCTTCACCCCTCCACTTT	CATSRPGQGSSPLHF
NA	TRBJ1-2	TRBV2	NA	TGTGCCAGCAGCCCGGACAGCCCTTTGGGTAACTATGGCTACACCTTC	CASSPDSPLGNYGYTF
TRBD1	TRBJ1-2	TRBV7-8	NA	TGTGCCAGCAGCCCGTACAAGGGGGCGGTTGGCTACACCTTC	CASSPYKGAVGYTF